The 20 T cell receptor beta chains below come from one sample, sequenced in a study of blood T cell repertoires in COVID-19. Here immunoSEQ multiplex PCR was the method, and the copy in TCRdb shows in-frame clones only, minus some. The sample yields 250,000 to 300,000 clones, 85% seen once. Material for sequencing was peripheral blood. Every receptor here comes from a man between 45 and 60 years old with active or convalescent COVID-19.

The V and J genes are TRBV28 and TRBJ1-4, with a tentative D call TRBD1 (5 bases). Looked up from germline, CDR1 is MDHEN and CDR2 is SYDVKM. Deletions cut 6 bases from V and 0 bases from J, with 17 bases between. The CDR3 consists of 17 residues. CDR3 sequence (DNA): TGTGCCAGCAGCCCTGGGGGGGGGTATGCAACTAATGAAAAACTGTTTTTT. Its translation is CASSPGGGYATNEKLFF.

This clone was recorded once. The chain joins TRBV11-1 to TRBJ2-3, with 9 bases aligning to TRBD2. Trimming cost V 5 bases and J 5 bases; bases outside gene matches: 8. CDR3 length: 15 residues. Germline V CDR1 and CDR2: SGHAT, FQDESV (reference sequence). CDR3 nucleotides: TGTGCCAGCAGCCTTCGGGCGGGAGGGCGAGATACGCAGTATTTT. Translated: CASSLRAGGRDTQYF.

The gene calls are TRBV11-1 and TRBJ1-1, with D possibly TRBD1 on 6 matching bases. V lost 5 bases to trimming and J lost 4 bases, with 17 bases between them. The CDR3 sequence is 15 residues long. The germline gives CDR1 SGHAT, CDR2 FQDESV (reference sequence). The CDR3 DNA follows: TGTGCCAGCAGCCGCCTCGCCAGGGGAGCCACTGAAGCTTTCTTT. Its protein product is CASSRLARGATEAFF.

This chain uses TRBV4-2 with TRBJ2-1, with TRBD2 as a possible D gene (6 bases). Germline CDR1 is LGHNA and CDR2 is YNFKEQ. The CDR3 runs 15 residues. The germline V and J ends were trimmed by 0 bases and 6 bases, with 12 bases remaining between them. The CDR3 coding sequence is TGTGCCAGCAGCCAAGAATTTACTAGCTTCAATGAGCAGTTCTTC. This sequence encodes CASSQEFTSFNEQFF.

The chain employs TRBV28 and TRBJ2-6; TRBD2 is a possible D gene (6 bases). Between the trimmed V and J ends, which lost 8 bases and 5 bases, there was a span of 28 bases. The CDR3 loop spans 19 amino acids. The germline CDR1 and CDR2 sequences are MDHEN and SYDVKM. The CDR3 DNA sequence: TGTGCCAGCGGATTCCCAGGGACTTATCTAGGAGGTCGGGCCAACGTCCTGACTTTC. This sequence encodes CASGFPGTYLGGRANVLTF.

This chain joins TRBV28 and TRBJ2-1, with 7 positions matching TRBD2. There are 14 residues in the CDR3. V shed 6 bases, J shed 8 bases, and the junction held 10 bases outside the gene matches. Germline V gene data show CDR1 as MDHEN and CDR2 as SYDVKM. The CDR3 reads CASRRAGVRDEQFF. In DNA, the CDR3 is TGTGCCAGCAGAAGGGCGGGAGTTCGCGATGAGCAGTTCTTC.

This clone was counted between two and nine times. This sequence joins TRBV5-5 and TRBJ1-6; D not certain. CDR1 is SGHKS, CDR2 YYEKEE, per germline (reference sequence). The CDR3 is 13 amino acids. Trimming cost V 4 bases and J 10 bases, with 12 bases left between them. CDR3 DNA: TGTGCCAGCAGCCAAGACACAGCCTCACCCCTCCACTTT. This translates into CASSQDTASPLHF.

This clone has only a few counts. The chain has TRBV27 and TRBJ2-5; 13 bases line up with TRBD2. The CDR3 runs 18 residues. V lost 5 bases to trimming and J lost 5 bases; unmatched junction nucleotides: 14. CDR1 is MNHEY, CDR2 SMNVEV, per germline (reference sequence). The CDR3 nucleotides are TGTGCCAGCAGTAGATCAGGACTAGCGGGAGTCGGAGCGGAGACCCAGTACTTC. Its protein product is CASSRSGLAGVGAETQYF.

The rearrangement links TRBV5-4 to TRBJ2-7; D might be TRBD1 (5 bases). Between the trimmed V and J ends, which lost 4 bases and 7 bases, there was a span of 12 bases. The CDR3 sequence is 12 residues long. The germline gives CDR1 SGHNT, CDR2 YYREEE (reference sequence). CDR3 residues: CASSPQGKEQYF. CDR3 bases: TGTGCCAGCAGCCCGCAGGGTAAGGAGCAGTACTTC.

This clone was counted between two and nine times. This rearrangement joins TRBV19 to TRBJ2-1; 14 bases are a match to TRBD2. V gave up 5 bases and J gave up 9 bases; unmatched junction bases: 6. Germline CDR1 is LNHDA and CDR2 is SQIVND (reference sequence). The CDR3 is 15 amino acids. The CDR3: CASSSRTSGRSEQFF. The CDR3 DNA is TGTGCCAGTAGTTCCCGGACTAGCGGGAGGTCTGAGCAGTTCTTC. The variable domain in full, completed from reference TRBV19 and TRBJ2-1, reads DGGITQSPKYLFRKEGQNVTLSCEQNLNHDAMYWYRQDPGQGLRLIYYSQIVNDFQKGDIAEGYSVSREKKESFPLTVTSAQKNPTAFYLCASSSRTSGRSEQFFGPGTRLTVL.

The rearrangement joins TRBV20-1 to TRBJ1-1; perhaps TRBD1 as D (6 bases). The V and J ends lost 4 bases and 4 bases respectively, with 13 bases between them. This CDR3 is 13 amino acids long. Germline values: CDR1 DFQATT, CDR2 SNEGSKA (reference sequence). CDR3 sequence (DNA): TGCAGTGCTAATGAGGGAGGGGGCACTGAAGCTTTCTTT. Translating it yields CSANEGGGTEAFF.

V and J are TRBV3-1 (or the pseudogene TRBV3-2) and TRBJ1-1; perhaps TRBD1 as D (6 bases). Germline CDR1 reads LGHDT; CDR2 reads YNNKEL (reference sequence). The CDR3 sequence is 15 residues long. The V end lost 6 bases, the J end lost 1 base, and 15 bases lay between the germline ends. The CDR3 is CASSDGQLTNTEAFF. CDR3 nucleotide sequence: TGTGCCAGCAGTGACGGACAGTTAACGAACACTGAAGCTTTCTTT.

The rearrangement joins TRBV5-6 to TRBJ1-2; possible D gene TRBD1, 6 bases. V lost 3 bases and J lost 5, with 14 bases in between. Germline lookup yields CDR1 SGHDT and CDR2 YYEEEE. This CDR3 region has 14 residues. CDR3 coding DNA: TGTGCCAGCAGCTCAGAACAAACAGGGTATGGCTACACCTTC. Amino acids: CASSSEQTGYGYTF.

V is TRBV5-1 and J is TRBJ2-7; D gene unclear. V gave up 0 bases and J gave up 2 bases, with 15 bases separating them. The CDR3 runs 16 residues. Germline lookup yields CDR1 SGHRS and CDR2 YFSETQ. The CDR3 DNA sequence: TGCGCCAGCAGCTTGGCTGGTAGTTCCCGTACCTACGAGCAGTACTTC. Translating it yields CASSLAGSSRTYEQYF.

This chain joins TRBV27 and TRBJ1-5; TRBD1 is a possible D gene (5 bases). Germline V gene lookup returns CDR1 MNHEY and CDR2 SMNVEV (reference sequence). The length of the CDR3 is 13 residues. V was trimmed by 6 bases and J by 4 bases, leaving 10 bases between them. The CDR3 DNA follows: TGTGCCAGCAGCCAAGACAGAAATCAGCCCCAGCATTTT. Its protein product is CASSQDRNQPQHF.

The V call is TRBV4-3, the J call TRBJ2-7, with 10 positions matching TRBD2. With V trimmed by 1 base and J by 2 bases, 17 bases remained unmatched. Per the germline V gene, CDR1 is LGHNA and CDR2 is YSLEER. The CDR3 loop spans 20 amino acids. The chain's CDR3 is CASSQGLGLAGVHAPYEQYF. CDR3 bases: TGCGCCAGCAGCCAAGGATTGGGCCTAGCGGGAGTTCACGCCCCCTACGAGCAGTACTTC.

On this clone: The sample has other DNA sequences that encode this CDR3 too. The chain combines TRBV29-1 with TRBJ1-1; D is uncertain. Trimming shortened V by 3 bases and J by 1 base, and 9 bases separated the two germline ends. The CDR3 is 13 amino acids. The germline gives CDR1 SQVTM, CDR2 ANQGSEA. The CDR3 loop is CSVDRGRNTEAFF. The CDR3 DNA follows: TGCAGCGTTGATAGAGGGAGGAACACTGAAGCTTTCTTT.

This clone has just one count. V usage is TRBV24-1 and J usage is TRBJ1-2; 8 bases map to TRBD1. V gave up 3 bases and J gave up 8 bases; unmatched junction bases: 10. The CDR3 is made up of 15 amino acids. The germline CDR1 and CDR2 sequences are KGHDR and SFDVKD. In DNA form, the CDR3 reads TGTGCCACCAGTGATACGCCGGGACAGGCATTCGGCTACACCTTC. Translating gives CATSDTPGQAFGYTF.

This clone appeared a single time. V gene TRBV11-2 combines with J gene TRBJ2-1; possibly TRBD2 for D (6 bases). Germline V gene sequence: CDR1 SGHAT, CDR2 FQNNGV. The CDR3 is 14 amino acids. The germline V and J ends were trimmed by 0 bases and 8 bases, with 11 bases remaining between them. The CDR3: CASSLDWLAYEQFF. For the CDR3, the DNA is TGTGCCAGCAGCTTAGACTGGCTAGCGTATGAGCAGTTCTTC.

The chain recombines TRBV7-2 with TRBJ1-2; D call uncertain. Germline CDR1 reads SGHTA; CDR2 reads FQGNSA. The CDR3 runs to 13 residues. V was shortened by 5 bases and J by 2 bases, with 9 bases between the two germline ends. The CDR3 spells CASSLSQNYGYTF. CDR3 in DNA: TGTGCCAGCAGCCTGTCGCAGAACTATGGCTACACCTTC.